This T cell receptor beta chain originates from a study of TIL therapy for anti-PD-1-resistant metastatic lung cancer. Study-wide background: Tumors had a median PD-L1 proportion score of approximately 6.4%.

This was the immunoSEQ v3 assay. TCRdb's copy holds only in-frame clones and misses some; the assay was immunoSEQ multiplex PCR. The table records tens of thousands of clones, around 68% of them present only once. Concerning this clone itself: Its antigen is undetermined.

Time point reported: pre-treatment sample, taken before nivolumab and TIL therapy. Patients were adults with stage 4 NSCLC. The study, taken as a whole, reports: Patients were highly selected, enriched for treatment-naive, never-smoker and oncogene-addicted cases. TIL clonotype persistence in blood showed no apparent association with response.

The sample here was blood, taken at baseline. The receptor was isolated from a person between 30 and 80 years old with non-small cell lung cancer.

CDR3 protein: CASSLPGAHEQYF. The DNA of the CDR3 is TGTGCCAGCAGTTTACCAGGGGCCCACGAGCAGTACTTC. V is TRBV28 and J is TRBJ2-7; D might be TRBD1 (6 bases). V was trimmed by 2 bases and J by 5 bases, leaving 10 bases between them. The CDR3 extends over 13 amino acids. CDR1 MDHEN and CDR2 SYDVKM come from the germline V gene.